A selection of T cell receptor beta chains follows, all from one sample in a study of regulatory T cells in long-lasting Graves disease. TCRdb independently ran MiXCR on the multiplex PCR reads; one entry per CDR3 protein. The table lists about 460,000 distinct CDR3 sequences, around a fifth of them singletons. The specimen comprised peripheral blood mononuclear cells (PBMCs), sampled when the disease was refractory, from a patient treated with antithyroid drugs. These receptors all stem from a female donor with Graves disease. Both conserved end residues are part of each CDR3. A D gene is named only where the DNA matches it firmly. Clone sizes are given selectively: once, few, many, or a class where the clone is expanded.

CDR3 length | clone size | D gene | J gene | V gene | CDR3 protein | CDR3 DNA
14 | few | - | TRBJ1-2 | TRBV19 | CASRMGGRSYGYTF | TGTGCCAGTAGGATGGGGGGACGGAGCTATGGCTACACCTTC
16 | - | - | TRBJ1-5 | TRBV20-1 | CSARARRRASNQPQHF | TGCAGTGCTAGGGCCCGCCGCAGGGCCAGCAATCAGCCCCAGCATTTT
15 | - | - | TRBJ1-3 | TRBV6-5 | CASSYGRGSGNTIYF | TGTGCCAGCAGTTATGGCAGGGGAAGTGGAAACACCATATATTTT
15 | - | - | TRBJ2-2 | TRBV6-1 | CASTYREVVNGELFF | TGTGCCAGCACCTACAGGGAGGTGGTTAACGGGGAGCTGTTTTTT
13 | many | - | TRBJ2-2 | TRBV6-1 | CASSQTNTGELFF | TGTGCCAGCAGCCAAACGAACACCGGGGAGCTGTTTTTT
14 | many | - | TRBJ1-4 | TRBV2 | CASSEERGGEKLFF | TGTGCCAGCAGTGAAGAAAGGGGAGGAGAAAAACTGTTTTTT
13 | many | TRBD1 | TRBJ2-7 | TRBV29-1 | CSVDCGRGNEQYF | TGCAGCGTTGATTGTGGCAGGGGGAACGAGCAGTACTTC
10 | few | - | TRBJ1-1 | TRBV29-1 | CSALGTEAFF | TGCAGCGCCCTGGGAACTGAAGCTTTCTTT
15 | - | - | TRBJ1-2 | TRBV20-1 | CSAKREGWSSYGYTF | TGCAGTGCCAAGAGAGAAGGGTGGAGCAGCTATGGCTACACCTTC
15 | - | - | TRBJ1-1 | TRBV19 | CASSMRFKRSTEAFF | TGTGCCAGTAGTATGCGGTTCAAACGCTCCACTGAAGCTTTCTTT
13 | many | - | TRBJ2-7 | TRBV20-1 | CSARRVAGYEQYF | TGCAGTGCTAGGAGGGTAGCTGGCTACGAGCAGTACTTC
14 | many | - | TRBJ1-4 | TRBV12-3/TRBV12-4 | CASRRGTTNEKLFF | TGTGCCAGCAGGCGGGGTACAACTAATGAAAAACTGTTTTTT
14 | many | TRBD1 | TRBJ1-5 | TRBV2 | CASREQGAGQPQHF | TGTGCCAGCAGAGAACAGGGGGCGGGTCAGCCCCAGCATTTT
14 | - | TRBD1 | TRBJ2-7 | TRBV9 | CASSVGGGEEEQYF | TGTGCCAGCAGCGTAGGAGGGGGCGAAGAAGAGCAGTACTTC
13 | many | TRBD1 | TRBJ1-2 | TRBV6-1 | CASWKGQGDGYTF | TGTGCCAGCTGGAAGGGACAGGGGGATGGCTACACCTTC
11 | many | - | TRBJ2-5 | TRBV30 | CAWSVGETQYF | TGTGCCTGGAGTGTAGGTGAGACCCAGTACTTC
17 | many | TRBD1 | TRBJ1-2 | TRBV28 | CASSFSRRQGGAYGYTF | TGTGCCAGCAGTTTTTCCCGTCGACAGGGCGGAGCCTATGGCTACACCTTC
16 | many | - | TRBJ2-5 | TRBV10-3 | CAISESKGGAQETQYF | TGTGCCATCAGTGAGTCGAAAGGCGGGGCTCAAGAGACCCAGTACTTC
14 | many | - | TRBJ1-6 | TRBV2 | CASGRTDNNSPLHF | TGTGCCAGCGGGAGGACAGACAATAATTCACCCCTCCACTTT
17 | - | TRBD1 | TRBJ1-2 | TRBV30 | CAWSPGDRTGPNYGYTF | TGTGCCTGGAGTCCAGGAGATCGGACAGGGCCTAACTATGGCTACACCTTC
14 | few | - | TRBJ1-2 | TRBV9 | CASSVARGRDGYTF | TGTGCCAGCAGCGTAGCTAGGGGCAGGGATGGCTACACCTTC
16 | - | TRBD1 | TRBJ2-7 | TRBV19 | CASSIHPGTGKDEQYF | TGTGCCAGTAGTATCCACCCCGGGACAGGGAAAGACGAGCAGTACTTC
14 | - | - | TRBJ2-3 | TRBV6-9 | CASSYSPFRDTQYF | TGTGCCAGCAGTTACTCCCCCTTTCGGGATACGCAGTATTTT
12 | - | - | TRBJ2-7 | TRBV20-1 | CSVRSGGWGQYF | TGCAGTGTTCGGTCAGGGGGGTGGGGGCAGTACTTC
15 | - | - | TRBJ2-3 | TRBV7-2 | CASSLAQDLADTQYF | TGTGCCAGCAGCTTAGCCCAAGATCTGGCAGATACGCAGTATTTT
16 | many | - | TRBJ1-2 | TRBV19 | CASSSPTPGRNYGYTF | TGTGCCAGTAGTAGCCCCACGCCGGGGAGAAACTATGGCTACACCTTC
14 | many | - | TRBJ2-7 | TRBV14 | CASSPTGTTYEQYF | TGTGCCAGCAGCCCTACAGGTACCACCTACGAGCAGTACTTC
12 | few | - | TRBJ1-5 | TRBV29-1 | CSVGGINQPQHF | TGCAGCGTTGGCGGGATCAATCAGCCCCAGCATTTT
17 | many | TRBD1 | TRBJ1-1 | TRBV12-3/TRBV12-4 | CASSPGDRAVENTEAFF | TGTGCCAGCAGTCCCGGGGACAGGGCCGTTGAGAACACTGAAGCTTTCTTT
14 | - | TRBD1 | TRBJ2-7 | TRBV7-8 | CASSLTQGAYEQYF | TGTGCCAGCAGCTTAACACAGGGGGCCTACGAGCAGTACTTC
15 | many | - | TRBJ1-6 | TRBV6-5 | CASSYLEGIGSPLHF | TGTGCCAGCAGTTACTTGGAAGGGATTGGTTCACCCCTCCACTTT
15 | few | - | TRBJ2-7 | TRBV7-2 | CASSLVSGGSYEQYF | TGTGCCAGCAGCTTAGTTTCTGGCGGCTCCTACGAGCAGTACTTC
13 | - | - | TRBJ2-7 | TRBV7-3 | CASRRGEAYEQYF | TGTGCCTCTCGCAGGGGGGAAGCTTACGAGCAGTACTTC
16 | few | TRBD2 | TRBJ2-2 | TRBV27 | CASSLEAGGPTGELFF | TGTGCCAGCAGTTTGGAAGCGGGAGGGCCTACCGGGGAGCTGTTTTTT
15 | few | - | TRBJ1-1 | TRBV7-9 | CASSHKEGGNTEAFF | TGTGCCAGCAGCCACAAAGAGGGGGGAAACACTGAAGCTTTCTTT
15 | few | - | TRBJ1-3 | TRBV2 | CASSEDTWGRNTIYF | TGTGCCAGCAGTGAGGATACCTGGGGGAGAAACACCATATATTTT
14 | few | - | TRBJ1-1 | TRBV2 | CASSFALGNTEAFF | TGTGCCAGCAGTTTTGCCTTAGGGAACACTGAAGCTTTCTTT
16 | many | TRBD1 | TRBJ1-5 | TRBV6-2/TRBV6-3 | CASSEGQGRRNQPQHF | TGTGCCAGCAGTGAGGGACAGGGGAGGCGCAATCAGCCCCAGCATTTT
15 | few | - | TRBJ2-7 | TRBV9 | CASGEGDLRPYEQYF | TGTGCCAGTGGGGAGGGGGACCTACGCCCCTACGAGCAGTACTTC
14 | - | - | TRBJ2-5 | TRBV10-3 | CAISDGSGAETQYF | TGTGCCATCAGTGATGGTTCAGGGGCTGAGACCCAGTACTTC
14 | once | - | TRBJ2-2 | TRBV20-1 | CSARTATNTEELFF | TGCAGTGCTCGGACAGCGACGAACACCGAGGAGCTGTTTTTT
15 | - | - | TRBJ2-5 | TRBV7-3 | CASSLGSAAQETQYF | TGTGCCAGCAGCTTAGGGTCCGCGGCCCAAGAGACCCAGTACTTC
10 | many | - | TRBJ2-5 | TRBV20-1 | CSASQETQYF | TGCAGTGCTAGCCAAGAGACCCAGTACTTC
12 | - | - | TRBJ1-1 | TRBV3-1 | CASSQPEAHAFF | TGTGCCAGCAGCCAACCTGAAGCACACGCTTTCTTT
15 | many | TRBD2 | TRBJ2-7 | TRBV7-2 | CASSARPSGSHEQYF | TGTGCCAGCAGCGCCCGCCCTAGCGGGAGTCACGAGCAGTACTTC
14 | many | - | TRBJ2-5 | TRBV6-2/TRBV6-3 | CASSSSGRRGTQYF | TGTGCCAGCTCCAGTTCTGGTAGACGGGGGACCCAGTACTTC
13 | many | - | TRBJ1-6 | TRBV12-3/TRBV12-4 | CASTSGWESPLHF | TGTGCCAGCACCTCCGGGTGGGAATCACCCCTCCACTTT
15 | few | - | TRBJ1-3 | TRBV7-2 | CASSLQGGNGNTIYF | TGTGCCAGCAGCTTACAGGGAGGGAATGGAAACACCATATATTTT
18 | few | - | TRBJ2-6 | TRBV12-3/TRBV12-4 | CASRPGARSGAGANVLTF | TGTGCCAGCAGACCCGGGGCCCGGTCGGGGGCTGGGGCCAACGTCCTGACTTTC
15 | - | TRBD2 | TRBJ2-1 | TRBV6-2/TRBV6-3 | CASSLQGLAGNEQFF | TGTGCCAGCAGCTTACAGGGACTAGCAGGCAATGAGCAGTTCTTC
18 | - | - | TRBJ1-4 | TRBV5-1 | CASSLDPIQGYLNEKLFF | TGCGCCAGCAGCTTGGATCCTATCCAGGGCTACCTGAATGAAAAACTGTTTTTT